The rows below give T cell receptor beta chains drawn from one sample of a study of blood T cell repertoires in COVID-19. Here immunoSEQ multiplex PCR was the method, and the copy in TCRdb shows in-frame clones only, minus some. The table includes some 130,000 clones, 78% detected once. Sequencing was performed on peripheral blood. The receptors derive from a man in his fifties or sixties who had recovered from COVID-19. CDR3s include the opening cysteine and the closing phenylalanine or tryptophan. A D gene is named only where the DNA matches it firmly. The size field is filled for only some rows; it gives once, few, many or a size class.

length: 15; V: TRBV6-1; D: TRBD1; size: NA; J: TRBJ1-6; CDR3: CASSEGTGVPRTLHF; DNA: TGTGCCAGCAGTGAAGGGACAGGGGTCCCCCGCACCCTCCACTTT
length: 16; V: TRBV10-2; D: TRBD1; size: NA; J: TRBJ1-3; CDR3: CASSPDRETSGNTIYF; DNA: TGCGCCAGCAGTCCCGACAGGGAGACCTCTGGAAACACCATATATTTT
length: 15; V: TRBV11-1; D: TRBD2; size: few; J: TRBJ2-1; CDR3: CASSAGTSGNNEQFF; DNA: TGTGCCAGCAGCGCCGGGACTAGCGGGAACAATGAGCAGTTCTTC
length: 16; V: TRBV5-1; D: TRBD2; size: NA; J: TRBJ2-3; CDR3: CASSFEAGGSTDTQYF; DNA: TGCGCCAGCAGCTTCGAAGCGGGAGGGTCCACAGATACGCAGTATTTT
length: 15; V: TRBV7-2; D: NA; size: once; J: TRBJ2-5; CDR3: CASSPIRGIGETQYF; DNA: TGTGCCAGCAGCCCCATTAGGGGGATCGGGGAGACCCAGTACTTC
length: 15; V: TRBV4-2; D: NA; size: NA; J: TRBJ2-2; CDR3: CASSQTAANTGELFF; DNA: TGTGCCAGCAGCCAAACGGCGGCGAACACCGGGGAGCTGTTTTTT
length: 15; V: TRBV11-2; D: TRBD1; size: NA; J: TRBJ1-2; CDR3: CASSVTGTGDFGYTF; DNA: TGTGCCAGCAGCGTAACCGGGACAGGGGATTTTGGCTACACCTTC
length: 14; V: TRBV30; D: NA; size: NA; J: TRBJ2-6; CDR3: CAWSGKAGANVLTF; DNA: TGTGCCTGGTCAGGGAAGGCTGGGGCCAACGTCCTGACTTTC
length: 13; V: TRBV6-5; D: NA; size: few; J: TRBJ1-3; CDR3: CASRAGTGNTIYF; DNA: TGTGCCAGCAGGGCGGGAACTGGAAACACCATATATTTT
length: 15; V: TRBV6-2/TRBV6-3; D: TRBD1; size: NA; J: TRBJ1-1; CDR3: CASSTLTGVSTKAFF; DNA: TGTGCCAGCAGTACCCTGACAGGGGTTTCGACGAAAGCTTTCTTT